Sequencing of this TCR beta chain was carried out in a study of blood T cells in healthy people across ages. Germline assignment: CDR1 LGHNA and CDR2 YNFKEQ. The CDR3 is 16 amino acids. Trimming removed 3 bases from V and 7 bases from J, with 22 bases in between. Overall study results and limits: It was held that the diversity estimates obtained from one million T cells were underestimates. TCR beta diversity was tightly associated with the proportion of naive T cells. PBMCs left unsorted prevented a conclusive naive versus antigen-experienced comparison.

As regards this clonotype: Its cognate antigen is unknown.

A second PCR, run for roughly 7 to 12 cycles, used a sample-barcoded 5' primer plus a J-beta primer mix. With 12 random nucleotides, a template-switch adaptor tagged each individual cDNA molecule. TCRdb re-called the 5' RACE reads through MiXCR, storing one row per CDR3 protein. The data show fewer than 1,000,000 distinct CDR3 sequences, with roughly 46% seen just once and 15% to 20% held by the top ten. The TCR originated in an elderly man in good health. The rearrangement uses TRBV4-2 and TRBJ2-7, with D perhaps TRBD2 (6 bases). What was sequenced was blood. The DNA of the CDR3 is TGTGCCAGCAGCCAGTTCCGGGACTCCCCCTACAATGAGCAGTACTTC. Protein product: CASSQFRDSPYNEQYF.